The T cell receptor beta chain described here comes from a study of metastatic and nonmetastatic thyroid tumors. Study information: Patients with malignant and benign thyroid disease provided blood and tumor or nodule tissue, whose repertoires were compared.

Ahead of thyroid surgery, no patient had received treatment of any kind. Original analysis: Building a distant-metastasis classifier for papillary thyroid cancer drew on CDR3 differences across clinicopathological groups. TCRdb reprocessed the PCR reads using MiXCR. The V and J calls shown here were made by TCRdb, not taken from the authors' results. The data hold tens of thousands of clones, with roughly 17% observed a single time. This clone was seen at least ten times. Antigen specificity is unknown. The sample holds other DNA sequences that translate to the same CDR3. Broader study findings: Malignant thyroid tumors reportedly had TCR beta diversity that was significantly higher than in benign nodules, in blood and tumor.

The source of this sequence is a female donor with papillary thyroid cancer or a benign thyroid nodule (not recorded which). Some clones in this sample may be carry-over from other donors' samples. Sequenced: tumor tissue.

CDR3 bases: TGTGCCAGCAGTCACAGGGAGAATCAGCCCCAGCATTTT. It specifies CASSHRENQPQHF. The chain employs TRBV6-1 and TRBJ1-5; D is perhaps TRBD1 (6 bases). Trimming left V 5 bases short and J 4 bases short, with 9 bases between. Germline-derived CDR1 and CDR2 are MNHNS and SASEGT. There are 13 residues in the CDR3.